The 18 T cell receptor beta chains reported below all come from one sample, sequenced in a study of spatial heterogeneity in lung cancer (dated by TCRdb to between 2018 and 2021). Libraries were prepared through 5' RACE. For sequencing, a NextSeq 500 was employed. TCRdb reanalyzed the raw reads on its own, using fastp at Q25 for trimming and MiXCR for clone calling, and kept in-frame beta chains. Identical CDR3 protein sequences are pooled into one entry, listed with their most common genes and DNA. The sample contains roughly 50,000 distinct CDR3 sequences, approximately 7.6% of them found a single time. About 13% of the sample is held by the ten biggest clonotypes. The time point label corresponds to: sample taken at primary tumor resection. TCR sequencing used whole RNA extracted from tumor and nontumor lung tissue, or from cryopreserved PBMC samples, without cell sorting. The sample consisted of PBMCs, taken at surgery. The receptors were sampled from a female donor with early-stage non-small cell lung cancer.

This clonotype was seen only a few times. The chain links TRBV18 to TRBJ2-7; D may be TRBD1 (6 bases). The CDR3 is 14 residues long. The germline V and J ends were trimmed by 1 base and 4 bases, with 11 bases remaining between them. Germline V gives CDR1 KGHSH, CDR2 LQKENI. The CDR3 reads CASSPQTDSYEQYF. In DNA, the CDR3 is TGTGCCAGCTCACCACAGACGGACAGTTACGAGCAGTACTTC.

The V gene is TRBV10-3, the J gene TRBJ1-4; weak D call: TRBD1 (6 bases). The CDR3 sequence is 16 residues long. V was clipped by 0 bases and J by 4 bases, with 12 bases between them. The germline CDR1 and CDR2 sequences are ENHRY and SYGVKD. CDR3 protein: CAISESRGTINEKLFF. The CDR3 DNA sequence: TGTGCCATCAGTGAGTCAAGGGGGACCATTAATGAAAAACTGTTTTTT.

Many counts were recorded for this clonotype. The V and J genes are TRBV6-5 and TRBJ2-7; TRBD1 matches at 7 bases. The junction had 5 bases not matched to a gene; V was cut back by 2 bases and J by 7 bases. Germline CDR1 is MNHEY and CDR2 is SVGAGI. CDR3 length: 13 amino acids. Written as DNA, the CDR3 is TGTGCCAGCAGTTACGGACAGGCGCTTGAGCAGTACTTC. Encoded protein: CASSYGQALEQYF.

This clonotype came up many times. This chain links TRBV28 with TRBJ1-2, with D maybe TRBD1 (6 bases). Germline CDR1 reads MDHEN; CDR2 reads SYDVKM. Between the trimmed V and J ends, which lost 3 bases and 5 bases, there was a span of 19 bases. The CDR3 spans 16 residues. CDR3 region: CASSLGGSRLLYGYTF. CDR3 DNA: TGTGCCAGCAGTTTGGGGGGCAGCCGGCTCCTGTATGGCTACACCTTC.

Of note for this clonotype: The junction departs from the called germline gene at one end, perhaps through a read error. CDR3 sequence (DNA): TGTGCCAGCAGCTCCTCTGGACCCTTAGCCAAAATCATTCAGTACTTC. Translation gives CASSSSGPLAKIIQYF. The chain has TRBV7-9 and TRBJ2-4; D is undetermined. The CDR3 covers 16 residues. Germline loops: CDR1 SEHNR, CDR2 FQNEAQ (reference sequence).

This clonotype was detected a few times. The chain carries TRBV12-3 or TRBV12-4 and TRBJ2-4, with D maybe TRBD1 (6 bases). V gave up 6 bases and J gave up 6 bases, with 15 bases separating them. The CDR3 extends over 14 amino acids. CDR3 sequence reads: CASSPDAGANIQYF. The CDR3 coding sequence is TGTGCCAGCAGCCCCGACGCAGGGGCAAACATTCAGTACTTC.

This chain joins TRBV6-2 or TRBV6-3 and TRBJ2-2, with TRBD2 matching over 15 bases. The V segment lost 5 bases and the J segment 2 bases; nucleotides outside the gene matches: 9. CDR1 is MNHEY and CDR2 is SVGEGT in the germline V gene. The CDR3 is 19 amino acids. This CDR3 reads CASSRIWGLAGGNTGELFF. CDR3 DNA sequence: TGTGCCAGCAGTCGTATTTGGGGACTAGCGGGGGGCAACACCGGGGAGCTGTTTTTT.

This clonotype was counted a few times. This chain connects TRBV15 to TRBJ1-2, with unresolved D. Germline V lookup: CDR1 LNHNV, CDR2 YYDKDF (reference sequence). V shed 0 bases and J shed 6 bases, with 26 bases lying between them. The CDR3 consists of 19 residues. The chain's CDR3 is CATSRDTPPGWRATDGYTF. CDR3 sequence (DNA): TGTGCCACCAGCAGAGATACTCCACCGGGTTGGAGGGCTACTGATGGCTACACCTTC.

This chain uses TRBV5-1 with TRBJ2-7; a weak D match, TRBD1 (5 bases). The V and J ends lost 0 bases and 6 bases respectively, with 10 bases between them. This CDR3 has 13 amino acids. Looked up from germline, CDR1 is SGHRS and CDR2 is YFSETQ. The CDR3 bases are TGCGCCAGCAGCTTGGGACAGAACGGCGAGCAGTACTTC. Translation gives CASSLGQNGEQYF.

This clonotype was counted between two and nine times. The chain combines TRBV4-2 with TRBJ1-6; maybe TRBD1 (5 bases). The CDR3 has 15 amino acids. CDR1 is LGHNA and CDR2 is YNFKEQ in the germline V gene. Trimming shortened V by 0 bases and J by 5 bases, and 8 bases separated the two germline ends. This chain's CDR3 is CASSQESQDNSPLHF. The CDR3 DNA is TGTGCCAGCAGCCAAGAATCACAGGATAATTCACCCCTCCACTTT.

There are many counts of this clonotype. V gene TRBV28 combines with J gene TRBJ1-2; tentative D call: TRBD1 (6 bases). The V end was cut by 5 bases, the J end by 2 bases, with 9 bases between. This CDR3 is 13 amino acids long. Per germline, CDR1 MDHEN and CDR2 SYDVKM. The CDR3 DNA is TGTGCCAGCAGTCACGGACAGAACTATGGCTACACCTTC. Translation gives CASSHGQNYGYTF.

The sample holds many counts of this clonotype. V usage is TRBV3-1 and J usage is TRBJ1-4, with D possibly matching TRBD1 (5 bases). Germline-derived CDR1 and CDR2 are LGHDT and YNNKEL (reference sequence). The CDR3 has 12 amino acids. The V end was cut by 8 bases, the J end by 6 bases, with 10 bases between. The CDR3 DNA sequence: TGTGCCAGCGTAGGGGTTGATGAAAAACTGTTTTTT. Protein: CASVGVDEKLFF.

CDR3 coding DNA: TGTGCCAGCAGCCCGACAGGGGGCAGAGGGGAAAACATTCAGTACTTC. Its translation is CASSPTGGRGENIQYF. The chain joins TRBV12-3 or TRBV12-4 to TRBJ2-4, with 10 bases aligning to TRBD1. The CDR3 length is 16 residues. With V trimmed by 6 bases and J by 5 bases, 10 bases remained unmatched.

This clonotype appeared a few times. The gene calls are TRBV6-5 and TRBJ1-5; D is possibly TRBD1 (5 bases). The V gene's germline CDR1 is MNHEY and CDR2 SVGAGI. V dropped 8 bases and J dropped 3 bases, with 14 bases sitting between them. CDR3 size: 14 residues. The CDR3, as DNA: TGTGCCAGCTCTCGGGACCGAAACAATCAGCCCCAGCATTTT. It yields the protein CASSRDRNNQPQHF.

The J gene is TRBJ1-2, the V gene TRBV5-6, with 7 positions matching TRBD1. The CDR3 has 13 residues. Germline CDR1 SGHDT, CDR2 YYEEEE. The J segment lost 4 bases and the V segment lost 5 bases, leaving 5 bases of the junction unmatched. The CDR3, as DNA: TGTGCCAGCAGACCGACAGGGACCTATGGCTACACCTTC. This sequence encodes CASRPTGTYGYTF.

There are many counts of this clonotype. The chain has TRBV5-4 and TRBJ1-3; unclear D gene. CDR1 SGHNT and CDR2 YYREEE come from the germline V gene (reference sequence). The CDR3 extends over 13 amino acids. The ends were cut back, 3 bases at V and 0 bases at J, with 4 bases in the middle. CDR3 bases: TGTGCCAGCAGCTCTCGCTCTGGAAACACCATATATTTT. This codes for CASSSRSGNTIYF.

This clonotype was counted many times. The genes are TRBV6-6 and TRBJ1-6, with 9 bases identical to TRBD1. Trimming removed 4 bases from V and 4 bases from J; junction bases left unmatched: 5. From germline, CDR1 is MNHNY and CDR2 SVGAGI (reference sequence). CDR3 length: 16 amino acids. The DNA of the CDR3 is TGTGCCAGCAGTTTTTCCGACAGGGGGTATAATTCACCCCTCCACTTT. Protein sequence: CASSFSDRGYNSPLHF.

The rearrangement links TRBV7-2 to TRBJ1-6; no reliable D call. The germline V gene encodes CDR1 SGHTA and CDR2 FQGNSA. V lost 1 base, J lost 9 bases, and 7 bases lay in between. The CDR3 is made up of 13 amino acids. This chain's CDR3 is CASSLENRSPLHF. The CDR3 nucleotides are TGTGCCAGCAGCTTAGAGAATCGTTCACCCCTCCACTTT.